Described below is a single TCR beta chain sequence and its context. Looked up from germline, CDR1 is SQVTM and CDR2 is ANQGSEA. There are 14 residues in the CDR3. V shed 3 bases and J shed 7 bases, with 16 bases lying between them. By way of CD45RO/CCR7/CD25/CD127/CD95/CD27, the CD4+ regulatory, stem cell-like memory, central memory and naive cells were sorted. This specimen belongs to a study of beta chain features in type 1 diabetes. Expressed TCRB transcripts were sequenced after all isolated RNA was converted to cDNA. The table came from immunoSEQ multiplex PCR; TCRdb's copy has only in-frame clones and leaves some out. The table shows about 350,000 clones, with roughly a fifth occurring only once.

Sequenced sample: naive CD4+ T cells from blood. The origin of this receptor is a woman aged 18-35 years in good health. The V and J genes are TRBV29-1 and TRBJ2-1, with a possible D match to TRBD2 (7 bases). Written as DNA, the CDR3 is TGCAGCGTTGATAAAGCGGGACAATTTAATGAGCAGTTCTTC. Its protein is CSVDKAGQFNEQFF.